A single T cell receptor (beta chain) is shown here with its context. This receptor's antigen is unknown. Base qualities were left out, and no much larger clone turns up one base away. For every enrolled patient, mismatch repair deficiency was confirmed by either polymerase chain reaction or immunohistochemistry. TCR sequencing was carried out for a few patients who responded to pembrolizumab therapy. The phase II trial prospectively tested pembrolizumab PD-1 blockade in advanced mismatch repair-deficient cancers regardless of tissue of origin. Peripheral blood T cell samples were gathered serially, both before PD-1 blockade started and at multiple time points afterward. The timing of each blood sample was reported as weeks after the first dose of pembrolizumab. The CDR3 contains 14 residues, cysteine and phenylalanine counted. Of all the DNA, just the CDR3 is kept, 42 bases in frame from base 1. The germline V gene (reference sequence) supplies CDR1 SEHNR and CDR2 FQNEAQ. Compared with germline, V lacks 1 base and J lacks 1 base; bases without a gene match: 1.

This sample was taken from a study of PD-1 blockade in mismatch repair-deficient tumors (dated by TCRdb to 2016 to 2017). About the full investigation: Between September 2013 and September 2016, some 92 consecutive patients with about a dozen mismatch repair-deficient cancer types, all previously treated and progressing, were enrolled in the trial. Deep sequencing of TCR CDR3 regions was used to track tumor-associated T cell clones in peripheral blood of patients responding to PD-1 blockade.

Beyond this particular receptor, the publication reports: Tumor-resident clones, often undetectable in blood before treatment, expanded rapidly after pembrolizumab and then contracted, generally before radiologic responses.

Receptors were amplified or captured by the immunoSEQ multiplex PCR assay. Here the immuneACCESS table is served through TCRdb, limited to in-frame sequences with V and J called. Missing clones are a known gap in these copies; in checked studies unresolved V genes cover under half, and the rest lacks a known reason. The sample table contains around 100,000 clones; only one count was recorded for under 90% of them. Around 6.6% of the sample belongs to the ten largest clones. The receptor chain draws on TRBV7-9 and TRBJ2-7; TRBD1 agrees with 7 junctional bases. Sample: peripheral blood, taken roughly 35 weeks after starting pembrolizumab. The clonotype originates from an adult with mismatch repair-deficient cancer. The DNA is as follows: TGTGCCAGCAGCTTAGGGACAGGATCCTACGAGCAGTACTTC. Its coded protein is CASSLGTGSYEQYF. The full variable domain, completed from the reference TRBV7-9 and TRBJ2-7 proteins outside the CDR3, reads DTGVSQNPRHKITKRGQNVTFRCDPISEHNRLYWYRQTLGQGPEFLTYFQNEAQLEKSRLLSDRFSAERPKGSFSTLEIQRTEQGDSAMYLCASSLGTGSYEQYFGPGTRLTVT.